Listed here are 5 T cell receptor beta chains from one sample, sequenced in a study of shared clonotypes between healthy human individuals. Terminally differentiated effector memory CD45RA+ cells were excluded from the naive CD8 cells, which were CD45RO-negative and positively selected for CCR7. The table came from immunoSEQ multiplex PCR; TCRdb's copy has only in-frame clones and leaves some out. This table holds around 2,000,000 clones, about 95% found once. Sequencing input: naive CD8+ T cells sorted from blood. These receptors all stem from a man aged 18 to 35 in good health.

The J gene is TRBJ2-7, the V gene TRBV5-1; D gene unclear. The CDR3 contains 13 residues. Germline V gene lookup returns CDR1 SGHRS and CDR2 YFSETQ. V was clipped by 3 bases and J by 3 bases, with 10 bases between them. CDR3: CASSSVLGYEQYF. DNA of the CDR3: TGCGCCAGCAGCTCTGTGCTGGGCTACGAGCAGTACTTC.

The rearrangement joins TRBV11-2 to TRBJ2-7; unclear D gene. This CDR3 spans 13 amino acids. The V end was cut by 5 bases, the J end by 0 bases, with 8 bases between. The germline V gene encodes CDR1 SGHAT and CDR2 FQNNGV. The CDR3 reads CASSPNYSYEQYF. CDR3 DNA: TGTGCCAGCAGCCCAAACTACTCCTACGAGCAGTACTTC. Full variable domain (remainder filled in from reference TRBV11-2 and TRBJ2-7): EAGVAQSPRYKIIEKRQSVAFWCNPISGHATLYWYQQILGQGPKLLIQFQNNGVVDDSQLPKDRFSAERLKGVDSTLKIQPAKLEDSAVYLCASSPNYSYEQYFGPGTRLTVT.

The chain combines TRBV5-4 with TRBJ2-1; 12 bases match TRBD2. The V gene's germline CDR1 is SGHNT and CDR2 YYREEE (reference sequence). V shed 4 bases and J 0 bases; nucleotides not matched to a gene: 2. This CDR3 comprises 16 residues. CDR3 DNA sequence: TGTGCCAGCAGCGTGACTAGCGGGAGCTCCTACAATGAGCAGTTCTTC. It is translated as CASSVTSGSSYNEQFF.

The count of this clone is one. The J gene is TRBJ2-5, the V gene TRBV5-1; tentatively, D is TRBD1 (5 bases). CDR3 length: 17 amino acids. From germline, CDR1 is SGHRS and CDR2 YFSETQ. Trimming took off 0 bases at V and 2 bases at J, with 17 bases between the two ends. The CDR3 region is CASSLADSFRTQETQYF. DNA of the CDR3: TGCGCCAGCAGCTTGGCCGACAGTTTCAGAACACAAGAGACCCAGTACTTC.

The J gene is TRBJ1-1, the V gene TRBV4-1; 8 bases match TRBD1. Per the germline V gene, CDR1 is MGHRA and CDR2 is YSYEKL. CDR3 length equals 15 residues. The J segment lost 1 base and the V segment lost 2 bases, leaving 3 bases of the junction unmatched. CDR3 coding DNA: TGCGCCAGCAGCCAAATGACAGGGGCGAACACTGAAGCTTTCTTT. Residues: CASSQMTGANTEAFF.